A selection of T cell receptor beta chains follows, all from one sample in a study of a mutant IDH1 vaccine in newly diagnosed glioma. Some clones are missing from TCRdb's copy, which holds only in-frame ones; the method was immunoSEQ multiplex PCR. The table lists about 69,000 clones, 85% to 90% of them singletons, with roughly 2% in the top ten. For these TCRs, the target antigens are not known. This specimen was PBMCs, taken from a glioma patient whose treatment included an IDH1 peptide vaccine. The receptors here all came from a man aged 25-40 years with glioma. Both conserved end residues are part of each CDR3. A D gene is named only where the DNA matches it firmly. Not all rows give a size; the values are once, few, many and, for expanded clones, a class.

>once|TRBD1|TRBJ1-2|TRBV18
CASSPAGQAYGYTF
TGTGCCAGCTCACCAGCGGGACAGGCCTATGGCTACACCTTC
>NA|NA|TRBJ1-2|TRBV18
CASSPPMPQSNGYTF
TGTGCCAGCTCACCACCGATGCCTCAGAGCAATGGCTACACCTTC
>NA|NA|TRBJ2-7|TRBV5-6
CASRGAGYEQYF
TGTGCCAGCAGAGGGGCGGGCTACGAGCAGTACTTC
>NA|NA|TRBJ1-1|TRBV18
CASSPPIGMNTEAFF
TGTGCCAGCTCACCACCGATTGGGATGAACACTGAAGCTTTCTTT
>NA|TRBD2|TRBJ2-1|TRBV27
CASSFGGDEQFF
TGTGCCAGCAGTTTTGGGGGGGATGAGCAGTTCTTC
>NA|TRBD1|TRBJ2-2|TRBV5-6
CASSLLARQGSGELFF
TGTGCCAGCAGCCTGCTTGCGCGACAGGGATCCGGGGAGCTGTTTTTT
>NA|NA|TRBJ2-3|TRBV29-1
CSVEGIPRGSTDTQYF
TGCAGCGTTGAAGGGATACCCCGAGGGTCCACAGATACGCAGTATTTT
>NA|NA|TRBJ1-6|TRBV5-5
CASSLVLQYNSPLHF
TGTGCCAGCAGCTTGGTCCTACAGTATAATTCACCCCTCCACTTT
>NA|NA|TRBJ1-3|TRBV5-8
CASSLDRKGNTIYF
TGTGCCAGCAGCTTAGATCGGAAAGGAAACACCATATATTTT
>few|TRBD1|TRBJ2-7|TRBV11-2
CASSLVGTGVHEQYF
TGTGCCAGCAGCTTAGTCGGGACAGGGGTCCACGAGCAGTACTTC
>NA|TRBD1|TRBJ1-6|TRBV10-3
CAISSDRADSPLHF
TGTGCCATCAGTTCGGACAGGGCAGATTCACCCCTCCACTTT
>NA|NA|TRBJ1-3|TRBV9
CASSVGGTGNTIYF
TGTGCCAGCAGCGTAGGGGGGACTGGAAACACCATATATTTT
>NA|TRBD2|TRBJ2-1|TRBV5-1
CASSPSSGGHNEQFF
TGCGCCAGCAGCCCAAGTAGCGGGGGACACAATGAGCAGTTCTTC
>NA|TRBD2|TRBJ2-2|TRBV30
CAWSRGSGTTGELFF
TGTGCCTGGAGTAGGGGTAGCGGGACCACCGGGGAGCTGTTTTTT
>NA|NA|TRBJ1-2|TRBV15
CATSRDRRGADGYTF
TGTGCCACCAGCAGAGATCGCAGGGGCGCTGATGGCTACACCTTC
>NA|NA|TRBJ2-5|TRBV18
CASSPQETQYF
TGTGCCAGCTCACCACAAGAGACCCAGTACTTC
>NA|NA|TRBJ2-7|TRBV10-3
CAISDRLSPYEQYF
TGTGCCATCAGTGATCGGCTTTCCCCCTACGAGCAGTACTTC
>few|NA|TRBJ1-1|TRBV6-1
CASSVQVEGINTEAFF
TGTGCCAGCAGTGTCCAAGTTGAGGGTATAAACACTGAAGCTTTCTTT
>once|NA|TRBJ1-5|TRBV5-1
CASSPEVGSNQPQHF
TGCGCCAGCAGCCCGGAGGTAGGGAGCAATCAGCCCCAGCATTTT
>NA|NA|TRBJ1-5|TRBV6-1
CASSEGAWGNQPQHF
TGTGCCAGCAGTGAGGGGGCTTGGGGCAATCAGCCCCAGCATTTT
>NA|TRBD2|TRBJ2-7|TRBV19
CASSMRLAGAYEQYF
TGTGCCAGTAGTATGAGACTAGCGGGAGCCTACGAGCAGTACTTC
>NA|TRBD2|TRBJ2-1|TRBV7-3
CASSVGTSGINEQFF
TGTGCCAGCAGCGTCGGGACTAGCGGAATCAATGAGCAGTTCTTC
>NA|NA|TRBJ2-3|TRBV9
CASSVTPSTDTQYF
TGTGCCAGCAGCGTGACTCCATCCACAGATACGCAGTATTTT
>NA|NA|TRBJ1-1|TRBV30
CAWSGRTEAFF
TGTGCCTGGAGTGGACGCACTGAAGCTTTCTTT
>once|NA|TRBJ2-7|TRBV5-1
CASSLDRGSYEQYF
TGCGCCAGCAGCTTGGACAGAGGATCCTACGAGCAGTACTTC
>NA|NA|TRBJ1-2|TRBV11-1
CASSPWKGGEDYGYTF
TGTGCCAGCAGCCCTTGGAAAGGGGGAGAGGACTATGGCTACACCTTC
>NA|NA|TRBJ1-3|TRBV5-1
CASSLQDVGNTIYF
TGCGCCAGCAGCTTACAGGATGTTGGAAACACCATATATTTT
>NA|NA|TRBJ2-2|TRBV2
CASSENTANTGELFF
TGTGCCAGCAGTGAAAACACCGCGAACACCGGGGAGCTGTTTTTT
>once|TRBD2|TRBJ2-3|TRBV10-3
CAISGRLAESTDTQYF
TGTGCCATCAGTGGGCGACTAGCGGAGAGCACAGATACGCAGTATTTT
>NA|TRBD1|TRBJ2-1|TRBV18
CASSRRDRVVDEQFF
TGTGCCAGCTCACGCCGGGACAGGGTCGTAGATGAGCAGTTCTTC
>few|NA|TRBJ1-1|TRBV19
CASGQTNTEAFF
TGTGCCAGTGGACAGACGAACACTGAAGCTTTCTTT